A single sample gave rise to the 13 T cell receptor beta chains below, sequenced in a study of PD-1 blockade in classical Hodgkin lymphoma. Every one of the patients relapsed after autologous stem cell transplantation (brentuximab vedotin exposure was variable). The data were produced by immunoSEQ multiplex PCR, yet TCRdb's version contains in-frame clones alone and is incomplete. The sample has over 50,000 clones, around 85% seen once. Here the sequenced sample was peripheral blood mononuclear cells (PBMCs), taken at baseline. These receptors were taken from a human donor with classical Hodgkin lymphoma.

The CDR3: CASSLVQNTEAFF. The CDR3 coding sequence is TGTGCCAGCAGCTTAGTCCAGAACACTGAAGCTTTCTTT. V usage is TRBV7-8 and J usage is TRBJ1-1; D not certain. The CDR3 covers 13 residues. The ends were cut back, 1 base at V and 1 base at J, with 4 bases in the middle. Germline V gives CDR1 SGHVS, CDR2 FQNEAQ.

The rearrangement uses TRBV27 and TRBJ2-3, with TRBD2 matching 7 bases. V was clipped by 4 bases and J by 2 bases; unmatched bases: 6. CDR1 is MNHEY and CDR2 is SMNVEV in the germline V gene (reference sequence). The CDR3 length is 15 residues. For the CDR3, the DNA is TGTGCCAGCAGTTCCGGGACTACCCCCACAGATACGCAGTATTTT. This sequence encodes CASSSGTTPTDTQYF.

V is TRBV25-1 and J is TRBJ2-2; D may be TRBD2 (6 bases). The germline V and J ends were trimmed by 1 base and 0 bases, with 12 bases remaining between them. The CDR3 is 17 residues long. Per germline, CDR1 MGHDK and CDR2 SYGVNS. In nucleotides, the CDR3 is TGTGCCAGCAGTGAATTGATTGGAGGGTCGAACACCGGGGAGCTGTTTTTT. Protein: CASSELIGGSNTGELFF.

The chain has TRBV11-2 and TRBJ2-5; possible D gene TRBD2, 7 bases. The V end lost 1 base, the J end lost 4 bases, and 13 bases lay between the germline ends. The CDR3 is made up of 15 amino acids. Germline V gene sequence: CDR1 SGHAT, CDR2 FQNNGV. The CDR3 coding sequence is TGTGCCAGCAGCTTAGGGGCCCGGGGGGCAGAGACCCAGTACTTC. Its protein is CASSLGARGAETQYF.

V gene TRBV30 combines with J gene TRBJ2-1, with D possibly TRBD2 on 6 matching bases. V lost 8 bases and J 0 bases, leaving 11 bases between the germline ends. This CDR3 is built from 13 residues. The germline CDR1 and CDR2 sequences are GTSNPN and SVGIG (reference sequence). As DNA, the CDR3 is TGTGCCGGGGACTGGGTCTCCTACAATGAGCAGTTCTTC. This encodes CAGDWVSYNEQFF.

V and J are TRBV19 and TRBJ1-4; D unclear. The CDR3 is 14 amino acids. The germline V gene encodes CDR1 LNHDA and CDR2 SQIVND (reference sequence). The V end was cut by 7 bases, the J end by 3 bases, with 12 bases between. CDR3 residues: CASKSGIANEKLFF. The CDR3 DNA is TGTGCCAGTAAATCGGGGATCGCTAATGAAAAACTGTTTTTT.

The chain joins TRBV4-3 to TRBJ1-1; no firm D call. This CDR3 is built from 15 residues. Germline-derived CDR1 and CDR2 are LGHNA and YSLEER. Trimming shortened V by 0 bases and J by 6 bases, and 14 bases separated the two germline ends. The CDR3, as DNA: TGCGCCAGCAGCCAAGAAATAAGTCAGCCCCCTGAAGCTTTCTTT. Translating gives CASSQEISQPPEAFF.

This clone was found once. J is TRBJ2-6 and V is TRBV6-5; no clear D gene. The CDR3 loop spans 15 amino acids. Looked up from germline, CDR1 is MNHEY and CDR2 is SVGAGI. Trimming left V 1 base short and J 2 bases short, with 6 bases between. The CDR3 DNA sequence: TGTGCCAGCAGTTACTTCGCAACTGGGGCCAACGTCCTGACTTTC. Translating gives CASSYFATGANVLTF.

The chain combines TRBV30 with TRBJ2-1; 8 bases match TRBD1. Germline V lookup: CDR1 GTSNPN, CDR2 SVGIG (reference sequence). The CDR3 has 13 amino acids. The V gene end was trimmed by 5 bases and the J gene end by 10 bases; junction bases not matched to a gene: 10. The DNA of the CDR3 is TGTGCCTGGTCCGGGACAGGCTACATGGAGCAGTTCTTC. The encoded protein is CAWSGTGYMEQFF. Together with reference TRBV30 and TRBJ2-1, the CDR3 gives the full variable domain: SQTIHQWPATLVQPVGSPLSLECTVEGTSNPNLYWYRQAAGRGLQLLFYSVGIGQISSEVPQNLSASRPQDRQFILSSKKLLLSDSGFYLCAWSGTGYMEQFFGPGTRLTVL.

The chain joins TRBV7-2 to TRBJ2-3; TRBD2 aligns across 10 bases. The J segment lost 2 bases and the V segment lost 0 bases, leaving 14 bases of the junction unmatched. The CDR3 consists of 20 residues. The germline V gene encodes CDR1 SGHTA and CDR2 FQGNSA. The CDR3 region has the DNA TGTGCCAGCAGCTTAGCCCCCTTCCGGCTAGCGGGAGTAGTCACAGATACGCAGTATTTT. The encoded protein is CASSLAPFRLAGVVTDTQYF.

In this sample, this clone turned up a few times. The rearrangement links TRBV18 to TRBJ2-3, with unresolved D. The CDR3 has 13 amino acids. Per the germline V gene, CDR1 is KGHSH and CDR2 is LQKENI. V was shortened by 5 bases and J by 2 bases, with 8 bases between the two germline ends. CDR3 amino acids: CASSALDTDTQYF. CDR3 sequence (DNA): TGTGCCAGCTCAGCCCTAGACACAGATACGCAGTATTTT.

The chain carries TRBV5-5 and TRBJ2-7; no firm D call. Germline V gives CDR1 SGHKS, CDR2 YYEKEE (reference sequence). The CDR3 is 13 amino acids. Trimming left V 4 bases short and J 4 bases short, with 12 bases between. The CDR3 loop is CASSLLHSYEQYV. Here the CDR3 DNA reads TGTGCCAGCAGCCTCCTCCACAGTTACGAGCAGTACGTC.

V usage is TRBV27 and J usage is TRBJ2-7, with 8 bases fitting TRBD2. This CDR3 contains 14 residues. From germline, CDR1 is MNHEY and CDR2 SMNVEV (reference sequence). V dropped 5 bases and J dropped 2; count of bases not matched to a gene: 5. CDR3 loop: CASSARGGPYEQYF. Written as DNA, the CDR3 is TGTGCCAGCAGTGCGCGCGGGGGGCCCTACGAGCAGTACTTC.